The sequence of this T cell receptor beta chain was determined in a study of beta chain features in type 1 diabetes. Overall study results and limits: Individuals with type 1 diabetes displayed fewer insertions and more deletions at VDJ junctions. Shorter TCRB CDR3s, moderately but significantly so, marked every one of the four CD4+ subsets in Type 1 diabetes patients.

One heparinised blood draw, averaging roughly 120 mL, came from each donor. The CDR3 sequence is 13 residues long. V gave up 6 bases and J gave up 4 bases; unmatched junction bases: 6. The germline gives CDR1 SQVTM, CDR2 ANQGSEA. This clone was observed a handful of times. Its antigen remains unknown. TCRB transcripts that were expressed got sequenced, as all of the isolated RNA had been reverse transcribed. Sequenced by immunoSEQ multiplex PCR; TCRdb stores in-frame clones only, minus some. This repertoire shows more than 100,000 clones, approximately 30% found once; its top ten account for 0.53%. V gene TRBV29-1 combines with J gene TRBJ2-3; 8 nucleotides line up with TRBD1. The source of this sequence is a woman aged 18-29 years with type 1 diabetes. Sequencing used central memory CD4+ T cells from blood. CDR3 in amino acids: CSVTKTGADTQYF. CDR3 coding DNA: TGCAGCGTAACCAAGACAGGGGCAGATACGCAGTATTTT.